The 5 T cell receptor beta chains reported below all come from one sample, sequenced in a study of T cells after yellow fever vaccination. From the 5' RACE reads, TCRdb called clonotypes with MiXCR, one entry per CDR3 protein. The profile shows under 600,000 distinct CDR3 sequences, approximately 12% of them singletons. Specimen: PBMCs, collected on the day of the yellow fever booster vaccination. The receptors originated from a man aged 25 to 40 who received the YFV17D yellow fever vaccine.

This clonotype showed up just a few times. The chain couples TRBV12-3 or TRBV12-4 to TRBJ2-5, with 9 nucleotides matching TRBD1. The CDR3 covers 14 residues. J gave up 5 bases and V 5 bases, and 6 bases lay outside the gene matches. The CDR3 DNA sequence: TGTGCCAGCAGTATAGGGACAGGGTGGGAGACCCAGTACTTC. The encoded protein is CASSIGTGWETQYF.

The V call is TRBV2, the J call TRBJ2-7; 8 bases agree with TRBD2. The junction had 8 bases not matched to a gene; V was cut back by 8 bases and J by 2 bases. Germline V gives CDR1 SNHLY, CDR2 FYNNEI. The CDR3 is made up of 14 amino acids. For the CDR3, the DNA is TGTGCCAGCCTCGGGAGGGCCTCCACCTACGAGCAGTACTTC. The encoded protein is CASLGRASTYEQYF.

The V gene is TRBV9, the J gene TRBJ2-3, with D perhaps matching TRBD2 (6 bases). The V end lost 4 bases, the J end lost 5 bases, and 20 bases lay between the germline ends. The CDR3 contains 16 residues. Germline CDR1 reads SGDLS; CDR2 reads YYNGEE. For the CDR3, the DNA is TGTGCCAGCAGCTTTGGTGCACGAGCGGAGGGAGATACGCAGTATTTT. This gives the protein CASSFGARAEGDTQYF.

This clonotype was observed a few times. The chain links TRBV6-2 or TRBV6-3 to TRBJ1-2; D perhaps matches TRBD1 (5 bases). CDR3 size: 16 residues. The V end was cut by 5 bases, the J end by 0 bases, with 16 bases between. Germline V gene data show CDR1 as MNHEY and CDR2 as SVGEGT. CDR3 bases: TGTGCCAGCAGTACGGAGCGACAGTCTTCTAACTATGGCTACACCTTC. Translating gives CASSTERQSSNYGYTF.

This sequence joins TRBV30 and TRBJ2-7; D remains unclear. Germline CDR1 reads GTSNPN; CDR2 reads SVGIG (reference sequence). This CDR3 has 12 amino acids. V shed 3 bases and J shed 3 bases, with 9 bases lying between them. CDR3 sequence (DNA): TGTGCCTGGAGAGGAAATCTCTACGAGCAGTACTTC. Its translation is CAWRGNLYEQYF.